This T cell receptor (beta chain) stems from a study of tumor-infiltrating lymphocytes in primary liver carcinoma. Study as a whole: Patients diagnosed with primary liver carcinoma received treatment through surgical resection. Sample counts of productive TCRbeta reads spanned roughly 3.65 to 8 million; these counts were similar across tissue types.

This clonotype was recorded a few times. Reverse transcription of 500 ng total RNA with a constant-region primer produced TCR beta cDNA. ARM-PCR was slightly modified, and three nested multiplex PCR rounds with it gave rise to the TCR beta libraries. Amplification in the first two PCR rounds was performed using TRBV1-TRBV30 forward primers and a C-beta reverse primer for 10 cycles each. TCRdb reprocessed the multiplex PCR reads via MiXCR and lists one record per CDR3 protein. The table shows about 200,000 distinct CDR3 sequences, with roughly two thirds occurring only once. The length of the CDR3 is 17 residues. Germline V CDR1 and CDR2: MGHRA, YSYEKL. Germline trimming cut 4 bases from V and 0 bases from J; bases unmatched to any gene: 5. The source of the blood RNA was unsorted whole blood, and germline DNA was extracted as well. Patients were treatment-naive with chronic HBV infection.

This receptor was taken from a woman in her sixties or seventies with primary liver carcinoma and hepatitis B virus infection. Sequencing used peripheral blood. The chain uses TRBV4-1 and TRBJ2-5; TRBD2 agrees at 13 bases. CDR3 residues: CASSRTSGSSHQETQYF. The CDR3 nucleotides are TGCGCCAGCAGCCGGACTAGCGGGAGTTCGCACCAAGAGACCCAGTACTTC.